This is a list of T cell receptor beta chains from one sample in a study of Graves' ophthalmopathy and Graves' hyperthyroidism. TCRdb redid the calling of the multiplex PCR reads with MiXCR, one entry per CDR3 protein. Seen here are 200,000 to 250,000 distinct CDR3 sequences, under 30% observed once, and the top ten hold approximately 8.6%. Sequences were obtained from peripheral blood. Receptor source: a man aged 45-60 years with Graves' ophthalmopathy. The CDR3 runs from the conserved cysteine through the conserved F or W. Each record gives: V gene, J gene, clone size, D gene, CDR3 protein, CDR3 DNA. A D gene is named only where the DNA matches it firmly. Not all rows give a size; the values are once, few, many and, for expanded clones, a class.

v_call: TRBV28; j_call: TRBJ1-3; clone_size: .; d_call: .; cdr3_aa: CASTHSRRFSEVGNTIYF; cdr3_nt: TGTGCCAGCACTCACAGTCGTCGTTTCTCCGAAGTAGGAAACACCATATATTTT
v_call: TRBV2; j_call: TRBJ2-7; clone_size: once; d_call: TRBD2; cdr3_aa: CASSATSGRSYEQYF; cdr3_nt: TGTGCCAGCAGCGCAACTAGCGGGAGAAGCTACGAGCAGTACTTC
v_call: TRBV5-1; j_call: TRBJ2-5; clone_size: many; d_call: TRBD1; cdr3_aa: CASSLNRDRVETQYF; cdr3_nt: TGCGCCAGCAGCTTGAACCGGGACAGGGTAGAGACCCAGTACTTC
v_call: TRBV28; j_call: TRBJ1-5; clone_size: .; d_call: .; cdr3_aa: CASSLGRINQPQHF; cdr3_nt: TGTGCCAGCAGCTTAGGACGGATCAATCAGCCCCAGCATTTT
v_call: TRBV20-1; j_call: TRBJ2-5; clone_size: many; d_call: TRBD2; cdr3_aa: CSAPAGKETQYF; cdr3_nt: TGCAGTGCCCCAGCGGGAAAAGAGACCCAGTACTTC
v_call: TRBV6-2/TRBV6-3; j_call: TRBJ2-6; clone_size: many; d_call: .; cdr3_aa: CASSYSSGVPSGANVLTF; cdr3_nt: TGTGCCAGCAGTTACTCTTCGGGGGTCCCCTCTGGGGCCAACGTCCTGACTTTC
v_call: TRBV14; j_call: TRBJ2-7; clone_size: many; d_call: .; cdr3_aa: CASSQWHQGPLEQYF; cdr3_nt: TGTGCCAGCAGCCAATGGCATCAGGGACCGCTCGAGCAGTACTTC
v_call: TRBV12-3/TRBV12-4; j_call: TRBJ1-2; clone_size: many; d_call: .; cdr3_aa: CASSLTANYGYTF; cdr3_nt: TGTGCCAGCAGTCTGACAGCTAACTATGGCTACACCTTC
v_call: TRBV28; j_call: TRBJ1-5; clone_size: few; d_call: .; cdr3_aa: CASLPLGGSQPQHF; cdr3_nt: TGTGCCAGCCTTCCTTTGGGGGGGTCCCAGCCCCAGCATTTT
v_call: TRBV5-1; j_call: TRBJ2-7; clone_size: .; d_call: TRBD1; cdr3_aa: CASSSGQGDYEQYF; cdr3_nt: TGCGCCAGCAGCTCGGGACAGGGGGACTACGAGCAGTACTTC
v_call: TRBV28; j_call: TRBJ2-7; clone_size: .; d_call: .; cdr3_aa: CASTASPPEQYF; cdr3_nt: TGTGCCAGCACGGCCTCTCCCCCCGAGCAGTACTTC
v_call: TRBV28; j_call: TRBJ2-5; clone_size: many; d_call: .; cdr3_aa: CASSLVRIETQYF; cdr3_nt: TGTGCCAGCAGTTTGGTCAGGATTGAGACCCAGTACTTC
v_call: TRBV29-1; j_call: TRBJ2-7; clone_size: many; d_call: .; cdr3_aa: CSVVDETYEQYF; cdr3_nt: TGCAGCGTTGTTGATGAGACCTACGAGCAGTACTTC
v_call: TRBV12-5; j_call: TRBJ2-7; clone_size: many; d_call: .; cdr3_aa: CASGPSDFSYEQYF; cdr3_nt: TGTGCTAGTGGTCCCTCGGACTTTTCCTACGAGCAGTACTTC
v_call: TRBV18; j_call: TRBJ2-7; clone_size: .; d_call: .; cdr3_aa: CASSPSGGIYEQYF; cdr3_nt: TGTGCCAGCTCACCAAGTGGGGGAATCTACGAGCAGTACTTC
v_call: TRBV4-3; j_call: TRBJ1-1; clone_size: many; d_call: .; cdr3_aa: CASSQEKLAYTEAFF; cdr3_nt: TGCGCCAGCAGCCAAGAGAAGCTGGCGTACACTGAAGCTTTCTTT
v_call: TRBV15; j_call: TRBJ1-3; clone_size: many; d_call: .; cdr3_aa: CATSRGLGGNTIYF; cdr3_nt: TGTGCCACCAGCAGGGGACTCGGCGGGAACACCATATATTTT
v_call: TRBV20-1; j_call: TRBJ1-2; clone_size: .; d_call: .; cdr3_aa: CSASNRVDYGYTF; cdr3_nt: TGCAGTGCTAGTAATAGGGTAGACTATGGCTACACCTTC
v_call: TRBV7-2; j_call: TRBJ2-7; clone_size: .; d_call: .; cdr3_aa: CASSLVGRGEQYF; cdr3_nt: TGTGCCAGCAGCTTAGTAGGACGCGGAGAGCAGTACTTC
v_call: TRBV20-1; j_call: TRBJ1-2; clone_size: .; d_call: TRBD1; cdr3_aa: CSATQAGTGVRGYTF; cdr3_nt: TGCAGTGCCACCCAGGCCGGGACAGGGGTGCGGGGCTACACCTTC
v_call: TRBV4-3; j_call: TRBJ1-1; clone_size: .; d_call: .; cdr3_aa: CASSQVQQARTEAFF; cdr3_nt: TGCGCCAGCAGCCAAGTGCAGCAAGCGCGGACTGAAGCTTTCTTT
v_call: TRBV18; j_call: TRBJ2-7; clone_size: many; d_call: .; cdr3_aa: CASSPGAGDLYEQYF; cdr3_nt: TGTGCCAGCTCACCAGGGGCAGGGGATCTCTACGAGCAGTACTTC
v_call: TRBV28; j_call: TRBJ2-7; clone_size: .; d_call: .; cdr3_aa: CASSWAGNGASYEQYF; cdr3_nt: TGTGCCAGCAGTTGGGCGGGGAACGGGGCTTCCTACGAGCAGTACTTC
v_call: TRBV28; j_call: TRBJ2-7; clone_size: many; d_call: .; cdr3_aa: CASSFRPGYEQYF; cdr3_nt: TGTGCCAGCAGTTTTCGGCCAGGCTACGAGCAGTACTTC
v_call: TRBV27; j_call: TRBJ2-7; clone_size: many; d_call: .; cdr3_aa: CASSFGLTSYEQYF; cdr3_nt: TGTGCCAGCAGTTTCGGACTCACCTCCTACGAGCAGTACTTC
v_call: TRBV20-1; j_call: TRBJ2-7; clone_size: .; d_call: .; cdr3_aa: CSGDGEYEQYF; cdr3_nt: TGCAGTGGGGATGGGGAGTACGAGCAGTACTTC
v_call: TRBV28; j_call: TRBJ1-6; clone_size: many; d_call: TRBD1; cdr3_aa: CASRPDRAASPLHF; cdr3_nt: TGTGCCAGCAGACCAGACAGGGCGGCGTCACCCCTCCACTTT
v_call: TRBV20-1; j_call: TRBJ1-3; clone_size: many; d_call: TRBD1; cdr3_aa: CSATITGGGLTGNTIYF; cdr3_nt: TGCAGTGCTACGATCACAGGGGGCGGATTGACTGGAAACACCATATATTTT
v_call: TRBV15; j_call: TRBJ1-1; clone_size: many; d_call: .; cdr3_aa: CATSRESRVRNTEAFF; cdr3_nt: TGTGCCACCAGCAGAGAATCACGGGTTAGGAACACTGAAGCTTTCTTT
v_call: TRBV12-3/TRBV12-4; j_call: TRBJ2-7; clone_size: .; d_call: .; cdr3_aa: CASRGRRQYF; cdr3_nt: TGTGCCAGCAGAGGCCGTCGACAGTACTTC
v_call: TRBV4-1; j_call: TRBJ1-1; clone_size: many; d_call: .; cdr3_aa: CASSLAPGEAEAFF; cdr3_nt: TGCGCCAGCAGCCTCGCCCCAGGGGAGGCTGAAGCTTTCTTT
v_call: TRBV7-9; j_call: TRBJ1-1; clone_size: .; d_call: .; cdr3_aa: CPTERSGGNTEAFF; cdr3_nt: TGCCCTACAGAACGGTCTGGAGGGAACACTGAAGCTTTCTTT
v_call: TRBV7-2; j_call: TRBJ2-2; clone_size: many; d_call: TRBD2; cdr3_aa: CASSSSTSGRRVSGELFF; cdr3_nt: TGTGCCAGCAGCTCAAGCACTAGCGGGAGAAGGGTGTCAGGGGAGCTGTTTTTT
v_call: TRBV6-1; j_call: TRBJ2-2; clone_size: many; d_call: TRBD2; cdr3_aa: CASRGGSGDTGELFF; cdr3_nt: TGTGCCAGCAGGGGCGGGAGTGGGGACACCGGGGAGCTGTTTTTT
v_call: TRBV28; j_call: TRBJ1-6; clone_size: .; d_call: TRBD1; cdr3_aa: CASSGQGALHF; cdr3_nt: TGTGCCAGCAGTGGACAGGGTGCCCTCCACTTT
v_call: TRBV19; j_call: TRBJ2-2; clone_size: many; d_call: .; cdr3_aa: CASSIEGRANTGELFF; cdr3_nt: TGTGCCAGTAGTATAGAGGGCCGGGCGAACACCGGGGAGCTGTTTTTT
v_call: TRBV29-1; j_call: TRBJ2-7; clone_size: many; d_call: TRBD2; cdr3_aa: CSVELAGGYEQYF; cdr3_nt: TGCAGCGTTGAACTAGCGGGAGGCTACGAGCAGTACTTC
v_call: TRBV20-1; j_call: TRBJ1-2; clone_size: many; d_call: .; cdr3_aa: CSTNSYGYTF; cdr3_nt: TGCAGTACTAACAGCTATGGCTACACCTTC
v_call: TRBV12-3/TRBV12-4; j_call: TRBJ1-1; clone_size: medium-sized; d_call: .; cdr3_aa: CASSRGIMNTEAFF; cdr3_nt: TGTGCCAGCAGCCGGGGGATCATGAACACTGAAGCTTTCTTT
v_call: TRBV12-3/TRBV12-4; j_call: TRBJ2-5; clone_size: many; d_call: .; cdr3_aa: CASSFGAGRPGQGTQYF; cdr3_nt: TGTGCCAGCAGTTTCGGAGCAGGACGCCCGGGTCAAGGGACCCAGTACTTC
v_call: TRBV13; j_call: TRBJ2-7; clone_size: many; d_call: .; cdr3_aa: CASSPKGEGWGMAEQYF; cdr3_nt: TGTGCCAGCAGCCCCAAGGGGGAGGGATGGGGAATGGCCGAGCAGTACTTC
v_call: TRBV28; j_call: TRBJ1-1; clone_size: .; d_call: .; cdr3_aa: CASSLGLRRTEAFF; cdr3_nt: TGTGCCAGCAGTTTGGGACTTCGCAGGACTGAAGCTTTCTTT
v_call: TRBV6-2/TRBV6-3; j_call: TRBJ2-7; clone_size: .; d_call: TRBD1; cdr3_aa: CASSYWDRDEQYF; cdr3_nt: TGTGCCAGCAGTTACTGGGACAGGGACGAGCAGTACTTC
v_call: TRBV20-1; j_call: TRBJ2-5; clone_size: many; d_call: TRBD2; cdr3_aa: CSAQLAGGGGETQYF; cdr3_nt: TGCAGTGCTCAGCTAGCGGGAGGGGGAGGAGAGACCCAGTACTTC
v_call: TRBV6-1; j_call: TRBJ1-2; clone_size: .; d_call: .; cdr3_aa: CASSEWAYTQNYGYTF; cdr3_nt: TGTGCCAGCAGTGAATGGGCATATACCCAAAACTATGGCTACACCTTC
v_call: TRBV20-1; j_call: TRBJ2-6; clone_size: .; d_call: .; cdr3_aa: CSARMAGSSGANVLTF; cdr3_nt: TGCAGTGCTAGAATGGCAGGGAGCTCTGGGGCCAACGTCCTGACTTTC
v_call: TRBV6-1; j_call: TRBJ1-1; clone_size: once; d_call: TRBD1; cdr3_aa: CASSQVSGGLEAFF; cdr3_nt: TGTGCCAGCAGCCAAGTGTCAGGGGGTCTTGAAGCTTTCTTT
v_call: TRBV11-2; j_call: TRBJ2-7; clone_size: .; d_call: .; cdr3_aa: CASTTLGDNEQYF; cdr3_nt: TGTGCCAGCACAACCCTAGGAGATAACGAGCAGTACTTC
v_call: TRBV25-1; j_call: TRBJ2-2; clone_size: many; d_call: .; cdr3_aa: CASSGFSSTGELFF; cdr3_nt: TGTGCCAGCAGTGGGTTTAGCTCCACCGGGGAGCTGTTTTTT
v_call: TRBV7-9; j_call: TRBJ2-5; clone_size: many; d_call: .; cdr3_aa: CASSLAGGYETQYF; cdr3_nt: TGTGCCAGCAGCTTAGCGGGGGGATATGAGACCCAGTACTTC
v_call: TRBV6-5; j_call: TRBJ1-1; clone_size: .; d_call: .; cdr3_aa: CASSYSGGRTEAFF; cdr3_nt: TGTGCCAGCAGTTACTCAGGCGGACGGACTGAAGCTTTCTTT
v_call: TRBV19; j_call: TRBJ2-5; clone_size: many; d_call: TRBD1; cdr3_aa: CASNQWSQGARETQYF; cdr3_nt: TGTGCCAGTAACCAGTGGAGCCAGGGGGCGCGAGAGACCCAGTACTTC
v_call: TRBV19; j_call: TRBJ1-2; clone_size: many; d_call: .; cdr3_aa: CASSWDTSYGYTF; cdr3_nt: TGTGCCAGTAGTTGGGACACTTCCTATGGCTACACCTTC
v_call: TRBV7-9; j_call: TRBJ2-2; clone_size: many; d_call: .; cdr3_aa: CASSLMLLTGELFF; cdr3_nt: TGTGCCAGCAGCTTAATGCTCCTCACCGGGGAGCTGTTTTTT